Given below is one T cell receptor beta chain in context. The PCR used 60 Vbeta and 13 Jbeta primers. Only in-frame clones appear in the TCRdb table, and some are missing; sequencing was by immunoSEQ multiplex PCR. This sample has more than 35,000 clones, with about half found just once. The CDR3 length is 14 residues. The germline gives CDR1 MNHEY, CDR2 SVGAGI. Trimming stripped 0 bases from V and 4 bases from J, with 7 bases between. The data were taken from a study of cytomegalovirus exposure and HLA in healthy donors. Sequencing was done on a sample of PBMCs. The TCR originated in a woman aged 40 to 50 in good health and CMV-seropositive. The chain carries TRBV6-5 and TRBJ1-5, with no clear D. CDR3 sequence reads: CASSYSNGNQPQHF. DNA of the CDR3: TGTGCCAGCAGTTACTCAAACGGGAATCAGCCCCAGCATTTT.